This T cell receptor (beta chain) is from a study of blood T cell repertoires in COVID-19. Across the study: Samples representing acute and convalescent COVID-19 were sourced from the United States, Italy and Spain. PBMCs, B-cell-depleted T cells, or T cells were the source of the cDNA or gDNA that made up the material.

Germline CDR1 MNHEY, CDR2 SMNVEV (reference sequence). This CDR3 is built from 14 residues. V lost 6 bases to trimming and J lost 7 bases, with 18 bases between them. Seattle researchers signed up patients amid active infection and tracked them longitudinally. Authors' data handling: By means of reference gene primer amplification, nucleated cell counts were estimated. Sequencing was performed with immunoSEQ multiplex PCR; in TCRdb, only in-frame clones are kept and a portion is missing. V and J calls and clone size are given by that table; D and trimming were obtained from the DNA. The sample has around 370,000 clones; more than 70% are singletons.

The specimen was peripheral blood. The gene calls are TRBV27 and TRBJ1-2; maybe TRBD1 (5 bases). The sequence came from a woman in her 70s with COVID-19, enrolled during active disease. CDR3 nucleotides: TGTGCCAGCAGAAAGACAGCCGAAGGCGGTGGCTACACCTTC. Its protein is CASRKTAEGGGYTF.